The table lists the clone carrying this T cell receptor beta chain with many counts. At one boundary the junction diverges from the germline segment, which might be a read error. With iRepertoire HTBI primers and Arm-PCR of CDR3 regions, TCR beta libraries were built. TCRdb re-analysed the multiplex PCR reads in MiXCR, keeping a single row per CDR3 protein. The data contain some 240,000 distinct CDR3 sequences, roughly 19% of them singletons. The time point was: newly diagnosed GD, antithyroid drugs for less than 3 months. The TCR library was prepared using RNA isolated from PBMCs. The V gene's germline CDR1 is SGHRS and CDR2 YFSETQ. CDR3 length: 17 residues. This specimen comes from a study of regulatory T cells in long-lasting Graves disease. The data were also submitted as part of a second study, on T cells in Graves' hyperthyroidism and ophthalmopathy. This second study says: A patient was excluded if there was uncontrolled infection, other autoimmune disease, pregnancy or lactation. Diagnosing involved the use of clinical symptoms, serum thyroxine and TRAb, thyroid ultrasound and orbital computed tomography.

V and J are TRBV5-1 and TRBJ1-2; D might be TRBD1 (5 bases). The input for sequencing was peripheral blood mononuclear cells (PBMCs), taken at new diagnosis, from a patient treated with antithyroid drugs. The receptor was isolated from a woman in her 30s with Graves disease. As DNA, the CDR3 is TGTGCCAGCAGCTTGGGGCAGGGATGGCAGGATACCTATGGCTACACCTTC. Protein: CASSLGQGWQDTYGYTF.